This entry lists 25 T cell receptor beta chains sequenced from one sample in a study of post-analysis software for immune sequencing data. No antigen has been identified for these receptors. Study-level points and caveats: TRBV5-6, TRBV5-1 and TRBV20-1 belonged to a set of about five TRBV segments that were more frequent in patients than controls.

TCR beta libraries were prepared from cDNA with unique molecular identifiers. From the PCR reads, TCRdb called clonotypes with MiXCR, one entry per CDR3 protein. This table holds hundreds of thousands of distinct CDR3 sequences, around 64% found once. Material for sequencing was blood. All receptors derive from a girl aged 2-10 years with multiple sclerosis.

CDR3: CSARARQGGTGYTF. DNA for the CDR3: TGCAGTGCTAGAGCTCGGCAGGGGGGAACCGGCTACACCTTC. The J gene is TRBJ1-2, the V gene TRBV20-1; 7 bases match TRBD1. Germline CDR1 and CDR2: DFQATT and SNEGSKA (reference sequence). The CDR3 is made up of 14 amino acids. J lost 8 bases, V lost 1 base, and 10 bases had no gene match.

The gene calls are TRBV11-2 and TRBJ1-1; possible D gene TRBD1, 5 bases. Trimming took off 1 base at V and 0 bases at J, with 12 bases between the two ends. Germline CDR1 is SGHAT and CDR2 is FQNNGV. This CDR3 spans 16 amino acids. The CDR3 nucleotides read TGTGCCAGCAGCTTAGCCCCAGGGAACATGAACACTGAAGCTTTCTTT. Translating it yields CASSLAPGNMNTEAFF. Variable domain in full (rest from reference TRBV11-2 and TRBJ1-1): EAGVAQSPRYKIIEKRQSVAFWCNPISGHATLYWYQQILGQGPKLLIQFQNNGVVDDSQLPKDRFSAERLKGVDSTLKIQPAKLEDSAVYLCASSLAPGNMNTEAFFGQGTRLTVV.

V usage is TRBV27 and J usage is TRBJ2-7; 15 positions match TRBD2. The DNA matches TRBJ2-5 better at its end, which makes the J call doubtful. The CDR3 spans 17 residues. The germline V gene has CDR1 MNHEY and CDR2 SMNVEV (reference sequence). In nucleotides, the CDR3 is TGTGCCAGCAGTTTATCTAGGACTAGCGGGGGGGCCGAGACCCAGTACTTC. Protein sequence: CASSLSRTSGGAETQYF.

CDR3 loop: CASSLWAESNEQYF. The DNA for the CDR3 is TGTGCCAGCAGCTTATGGGCCGAGTCCAACGAGCAGTACTTC. The chain couples TRBV11-2 to TRBJ2-7; D remains unclear. Germline assignment: CDR1 SGHAT and CDR2 FQNNGV. V lost 2 bases, J lost 5 bases, and 13 bases lay in between. The CDR3 loop spans 14 amino acids.

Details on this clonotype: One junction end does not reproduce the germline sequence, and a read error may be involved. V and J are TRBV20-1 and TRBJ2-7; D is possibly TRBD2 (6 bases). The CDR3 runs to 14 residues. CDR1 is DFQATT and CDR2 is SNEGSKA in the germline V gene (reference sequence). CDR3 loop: CSARPSEGRYERYF. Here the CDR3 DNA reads TGCAGTGCTAGACCTAGCGAGGGGAGGTACGAGCGGTACTTC.

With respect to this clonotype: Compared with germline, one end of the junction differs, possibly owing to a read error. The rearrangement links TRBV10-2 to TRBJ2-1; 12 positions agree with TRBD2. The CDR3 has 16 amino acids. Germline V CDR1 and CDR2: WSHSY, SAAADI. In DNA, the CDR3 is TGCGCCGGCAGTGCAACTAGCGGGGGGTCCTACAATGAGCAGTTCTTC. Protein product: CAGSATSGGSYNEQFF.

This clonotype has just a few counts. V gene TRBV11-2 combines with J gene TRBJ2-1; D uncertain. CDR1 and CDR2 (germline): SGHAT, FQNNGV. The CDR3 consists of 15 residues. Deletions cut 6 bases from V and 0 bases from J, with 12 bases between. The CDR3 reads CASSFTTSSYNEQFF. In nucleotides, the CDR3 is TGTGCCAGCAGTTTCACTACGTCCTCCTACAATGAGCAGTTCTTC.

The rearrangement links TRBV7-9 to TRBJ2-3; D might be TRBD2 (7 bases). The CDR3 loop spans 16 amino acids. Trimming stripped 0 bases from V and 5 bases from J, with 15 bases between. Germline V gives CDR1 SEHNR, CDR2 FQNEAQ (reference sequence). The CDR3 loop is CASSLALVGGQDTQYF. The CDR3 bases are TGTGCCAGCAGCTTAGCGCTTGTCGGGGGGCAAGATACGCAGTATTTT.

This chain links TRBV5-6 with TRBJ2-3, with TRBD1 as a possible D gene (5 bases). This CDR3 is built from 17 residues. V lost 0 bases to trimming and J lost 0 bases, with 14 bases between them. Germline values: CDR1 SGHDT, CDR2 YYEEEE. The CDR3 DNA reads TGTGCCAGCAGCTTGGGTTTTTCGACAGCGAGCACAGATACGCAGTATTTT. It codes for CASSLGFSTASTDTQYF.

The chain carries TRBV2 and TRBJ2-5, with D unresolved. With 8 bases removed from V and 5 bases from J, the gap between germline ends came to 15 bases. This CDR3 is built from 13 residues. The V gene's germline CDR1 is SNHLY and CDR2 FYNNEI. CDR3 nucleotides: TGTGCCAGCTCGGACCTACCACGGGAGACCCAGTACTTC. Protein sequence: CASSDLPRETQYF.

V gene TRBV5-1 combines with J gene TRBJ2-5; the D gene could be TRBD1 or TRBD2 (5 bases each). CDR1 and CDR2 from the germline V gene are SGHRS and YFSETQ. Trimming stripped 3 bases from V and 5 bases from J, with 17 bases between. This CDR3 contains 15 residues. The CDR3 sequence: CASSSSSGRAETQYF. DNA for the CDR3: TGCGCCAGCAGCTCCTCCTCGGGGCGGGCTGAGACCCAGTACTTC.

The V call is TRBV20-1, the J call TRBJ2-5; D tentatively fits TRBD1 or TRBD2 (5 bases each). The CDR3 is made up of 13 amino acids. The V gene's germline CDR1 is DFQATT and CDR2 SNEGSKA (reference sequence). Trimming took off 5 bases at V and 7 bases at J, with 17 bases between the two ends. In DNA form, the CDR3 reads TGCAGTGCTGGGGAAGGGGACGTGGGGACCCAGTACTTC. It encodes CSAGEGDVGTQYF.

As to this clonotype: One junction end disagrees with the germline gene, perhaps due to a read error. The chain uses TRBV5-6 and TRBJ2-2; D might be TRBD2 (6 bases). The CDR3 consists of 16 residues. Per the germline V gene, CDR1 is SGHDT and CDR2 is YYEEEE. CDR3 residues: CASSPPWLATTGERFF. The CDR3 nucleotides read TGTGCCAGCAGCCCGCCTTGGCTAGCGACCACCGGGGAGCGGTTTTTT.

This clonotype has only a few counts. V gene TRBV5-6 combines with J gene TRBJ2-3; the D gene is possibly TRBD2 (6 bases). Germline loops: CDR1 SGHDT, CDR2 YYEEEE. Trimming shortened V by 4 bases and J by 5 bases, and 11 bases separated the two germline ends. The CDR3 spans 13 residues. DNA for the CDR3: TGTGCCAGCAGCCCGGGAGTAGGAGATACGCAGTATTTT. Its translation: CASSPGVGDTQYF.

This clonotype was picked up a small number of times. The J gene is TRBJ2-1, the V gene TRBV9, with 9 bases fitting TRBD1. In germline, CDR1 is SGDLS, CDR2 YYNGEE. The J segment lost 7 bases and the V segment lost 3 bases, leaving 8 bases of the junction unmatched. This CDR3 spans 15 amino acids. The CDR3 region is CASSAGQGRVNEQFF. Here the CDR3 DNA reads TGTGCCAGCAGCGCCGGACAGGGGCGAGTGAATGAGCAGTTCTTC. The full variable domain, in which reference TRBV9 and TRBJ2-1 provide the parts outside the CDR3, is DSGVTQTPKHLITATGQRVTLRCSPRSGDLSVYWYQQSLDQGLQFLIQYYNGEERAKGNILERFSAQQFPDLHSELNLSSLELGDSALYFCASSAGQGRVNEQFFGPGTRLTVL.

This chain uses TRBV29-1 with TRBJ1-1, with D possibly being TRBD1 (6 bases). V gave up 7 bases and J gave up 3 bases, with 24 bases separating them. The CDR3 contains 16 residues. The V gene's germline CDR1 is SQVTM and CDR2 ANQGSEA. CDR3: CSDTTGSGQRDTEAFF. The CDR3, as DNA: TGCAGCGATACCACAGGGTCGGGCCAAAGGGACACTGAAGCTTTCTTT.

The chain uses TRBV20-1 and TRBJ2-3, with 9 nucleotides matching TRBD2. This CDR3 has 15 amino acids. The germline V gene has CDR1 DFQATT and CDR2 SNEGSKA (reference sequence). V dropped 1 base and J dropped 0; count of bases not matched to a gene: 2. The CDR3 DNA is TGCAGTGCTAGAGTAGCGGGGGCGAGCACAGATACGCAGTATTTT. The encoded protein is CSARVAGASTDTQYF.

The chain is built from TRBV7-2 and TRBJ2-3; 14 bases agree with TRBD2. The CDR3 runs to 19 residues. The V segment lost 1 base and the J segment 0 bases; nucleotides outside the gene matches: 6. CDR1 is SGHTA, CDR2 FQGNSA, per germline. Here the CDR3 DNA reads TGTGCCAGCAGCTTAGGACTAGCGGGGGGGCATTTCAGCACAGATACGCAGTATTTT. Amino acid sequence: CASSLGLAGGHFSTDTQYF.

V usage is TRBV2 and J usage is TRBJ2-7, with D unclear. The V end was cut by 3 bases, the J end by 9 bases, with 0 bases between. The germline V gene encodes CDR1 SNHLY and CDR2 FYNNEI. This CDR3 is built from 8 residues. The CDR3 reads CASSEQYF. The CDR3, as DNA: TGTGCCAGCAGTGAGCAGTACTTC.

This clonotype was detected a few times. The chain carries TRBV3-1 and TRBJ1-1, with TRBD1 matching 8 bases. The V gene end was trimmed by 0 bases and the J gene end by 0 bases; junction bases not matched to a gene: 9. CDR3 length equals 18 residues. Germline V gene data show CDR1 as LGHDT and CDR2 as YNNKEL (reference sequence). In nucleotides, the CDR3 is TGTGCCAGCAGCCAAGATAGGGGGACAGGTCATGTGAACACTGAAGCTTTCTTT. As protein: CASSQDRGTGHVNTEAFF.

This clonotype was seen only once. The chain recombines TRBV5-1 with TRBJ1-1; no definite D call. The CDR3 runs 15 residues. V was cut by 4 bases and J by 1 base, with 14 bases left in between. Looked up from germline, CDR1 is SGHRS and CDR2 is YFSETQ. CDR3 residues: CASSLYPSGNTEAFF. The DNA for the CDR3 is TGCGCCAGCAGCCTCTACCCGTCCGGGAACACTGAAGCTTTCTTT.

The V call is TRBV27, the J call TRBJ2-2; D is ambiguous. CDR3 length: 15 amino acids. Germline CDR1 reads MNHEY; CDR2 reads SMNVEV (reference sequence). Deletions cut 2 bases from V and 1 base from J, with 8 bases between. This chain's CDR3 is CASSLTQRNTGELFF. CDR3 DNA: TGTGCCAGCAGTTTAACACAGAGGAACACCGGGGAGCTGTTTTTT.

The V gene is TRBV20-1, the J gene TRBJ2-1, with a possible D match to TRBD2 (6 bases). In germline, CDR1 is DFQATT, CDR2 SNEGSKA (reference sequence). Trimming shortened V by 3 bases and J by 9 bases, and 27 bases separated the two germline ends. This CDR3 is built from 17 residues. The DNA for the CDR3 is TGCAGTGCTAGGTCGTTGGGAGGTGCTAGCCCCAAGGGTGAGCAGTTCTTC. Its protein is CSARSLGGASPKGEQFF.

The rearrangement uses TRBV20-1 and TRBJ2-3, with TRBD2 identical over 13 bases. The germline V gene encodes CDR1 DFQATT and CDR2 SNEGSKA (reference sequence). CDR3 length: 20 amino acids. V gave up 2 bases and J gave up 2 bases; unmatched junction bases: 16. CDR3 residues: CSARPRTSGGQTDSTDTQYF. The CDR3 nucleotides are TGCAGTGCTAGACCAAGGACTAGCGGGGGCCAAACCGATTCCACAGATACGCAGTATTTT.

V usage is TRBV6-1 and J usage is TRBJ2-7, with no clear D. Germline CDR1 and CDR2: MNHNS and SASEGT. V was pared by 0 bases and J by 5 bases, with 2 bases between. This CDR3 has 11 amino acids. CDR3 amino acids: CASSEADEQYF. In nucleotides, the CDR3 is TGTGCCAGCAGTGAAGCGGACGAGCAGTACTTC.